This paragraph reports one T cell receptor (beta chain). Assay version v3.0 of immunoSEQ was used, and it was run at survey level. Profiled with immunoSEQ multiplex PCR; TCRdb holds only in-frame clones, not every one. The sample has 20,000 to 25,000 clones, roughly 80% seen once. This sample is part of a study of long-term antiretroviral therapy in people with HIV. This sample comprised unsorted PBMCs, obtained 0.2 years after starting antiretroviral therapy. The receptor was isolated from a woman aged 25 to 39 with HIV.

Written as DNA, the CDR3 is TGCGCCAGCAGCTTGATTCCTAGCGGGGGTCTTTCTGGGGCCAACGTCCTGACTTTC. Amino acids: CASSLIPSGGLSGANVLTF. This rearrangement joins TRBV5-1 to TRBJ2-6; 10 bases match TRBD2. V trimming: 1 base; J trimming: 1 base; junction bases outside the gene matches: 8. CDR3 length: 19 amino acids. The germline CDR1 and CDR2 sequences are SGHRS and YFSETQ.